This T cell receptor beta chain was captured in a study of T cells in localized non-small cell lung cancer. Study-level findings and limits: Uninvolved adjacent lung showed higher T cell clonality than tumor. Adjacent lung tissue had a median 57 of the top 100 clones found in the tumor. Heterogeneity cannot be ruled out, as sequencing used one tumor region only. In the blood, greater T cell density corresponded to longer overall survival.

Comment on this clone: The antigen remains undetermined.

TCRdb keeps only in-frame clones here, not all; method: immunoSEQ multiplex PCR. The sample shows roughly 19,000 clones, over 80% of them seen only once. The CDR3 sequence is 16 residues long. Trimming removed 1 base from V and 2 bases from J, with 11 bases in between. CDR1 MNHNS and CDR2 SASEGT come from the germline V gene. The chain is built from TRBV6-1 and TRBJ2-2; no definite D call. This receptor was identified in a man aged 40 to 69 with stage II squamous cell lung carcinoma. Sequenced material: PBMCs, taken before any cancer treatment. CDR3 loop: CASSEVQTTNTGELFF. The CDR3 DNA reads TGTGCCAGCAGTGAAGTACAGACAACTAACACCGGGGAGCTGTTTTTT.